The sequence of this TCR beta chain was determined in a study of technical replicates of blood from a few donors (dated by TCRdb to about 2017). The protocol used for the library was the immunoSEQ multiplex PCR assay. Imported from immuneACCESS, the table was reduced by TCRdb to in-frame sequences with V and J called. These copies leave out some clones; in studies compared against another copy, an unresolved V gene accounts for under half, and the cause of the remainder is not known. The sample table records under 50,000 clones; around 96% of these occur just once. Clones ranked in the top ten supply about 0.37% of the sample. From the cysteine through the phenylalanine, the CDR3 covers 10 amino acids. Kept here is only the CDR3 DNA, which spans 30 bases and is read in frame from base 1. The germline V gene encodes CDR1 SQVTM and CDR2 ANQGSEA. V is shortened by 5 bases, J by 5 bases, and the region joining them spans 6 bases.

As regards this clone: Its antigen target is currently unknown. The record has no base qualities; no much larger clone is one base away.

The chain couples TRBV29-1 to TRBJ1-2; the D gene lacks a confident call. The sequence came from a human donor in good health. The specimen sequenced was T cells isolated from PBMCs. The bases are TGCAGCGTTAGACTGTATGGCTACACCTTC. Its product reads: CSVRLYGYTF.